The 13 T cell receptor beta chains presented below share a single source sample, sequenced in a study of PD-1 blockade in classical Hodgkin lymphoma. TCRdb keeps only in-frame clones here, not all; method: immunoSEQ multiplex PCR. Among 50,000 or so clones listed, 73% were seen once. Each patient experienced a relapse that followed autologous stem cell transplantation, and brentuximab vedotin exposure varied. This sample comprised peripheral blood mononuclear cells (PBMCs), obtained before the second cycle of nivolumab. These TCRs come from a human donor with classical Hodgkin lymphoma.

The chain links TRBV27 to TRBJ2-5; possibly TRBD1 for D (6 bases). There are 14 residues in the CDR3. Per germline, CDR1 MNHEY and CDR2 SMNVEV (reference sequence). Trimming left V 11 bases short and J 2 bases short, with 18 bases between. The CDR3 spells CAPQGFCLQETQYF. CDR3 DNA: TGTGCCCCCCAGGGGTTCTGTCTTCAAGAGACCCAGTACTTC.

The CDR3 sequence is CASRRQGGPTYNEQFF. As DNA, the CDR3 is TGTGCCAGTAGACGACAGGGGGGCCCGACTTACAATGAGCAGTTCTTC. The genes are TRBV14 and TRBJ2-1, with 9 nucleotides matching TRBD1. Germline V gene data show CDR1 as SGHDN and CDR2 as FVKESK. The V and J ends lost 9 bases and 4 bases, in that order; junction bases with no gene match: 13. The CDR3 has 16 residues.

This chain connects TRBV11-2 to TRBJ2-5; 7 bases fit TRBD2. Per germline, CDR1 SGHAT and CDR2 FQNNGV. V trimming: 6 bases; J trimming: 7 bases; junction bases outside the gene matches: 5. The CDR3 is 12 amino acids. The CDR3 sequence is CASRGGDGTQYF. DNA for the CDR3: TGTGCCAGCAGGGGAGGGGATGGGACCCAGTACTTC.

This rearrangement joins TRBV30 to TRBJ1-1; D unresolved. V lost 3 bases to trimming and J lost 4 bases, with 12 bases between them. Germline CDR1 reads GTSNPN; CDR2 reads SVGIG (reference sequence). The CDR3 totals 13 residues. CDR3 DNA sequence: TGTGCCTGGAGCTCGTGGGGTCTCACTGAAGCTTTCTTT. This codes for CAWSSWGLTEAFF. The full variable domain, its missing parts supplied by reference TRBV30 and TRBJ1-1, is SQTIHQWPATLVQPVGSPLSLECTVEGTSNPNLYWYRQAAGRGLQLLFYSVGIGQISSEVPQNLSASRPQDRQFILSSKKLLLSDSGFYLCAWSSWGLTEAFFGQGTRLTVV.

The chain recombines TRBV6-5 with TRBJ1-6, with D perhaps TRBD1 (6 bases). The CDR3 has 14 amino acids. Trimming pared 6 bases from V and 6 bases from J, leaving 12 bases between. Germline CDR1 reads MNHEY; CDR2 reads SVGAGI. The CDR3 reads CASRPGHINSPLHF. The DNA of the CDR3 is TGTGCCAGCAGACCGGGACACATTAATTCACCCCTCCACTTT.

The gene calls are TRBV7-8 and TRBJ2-7; D gene unclear. CDR1 is SGHVS and CDR2 is FQNEAQ in the germline V gene. The CDR3 has 12 residues. V gave up 4 bases and J gave up 5 bases, with 9 bases separating them. CDR3 coding DNA: TGTGCCAGCAGCTCCCTGGCGGACGAGCAGTACTTC. This encodes CASSSLADEQYF.

As concerns this clone: This sample includes further DNA sequences coding for the same CDR3. V gene TRBV6-6 combines with J gene TRBJ2-5; D gene uncertain. Germline CDR1 MNHNY, CDR2 SVGAGI (reference sequence). Between the trimmed V and J ends, which lost 2 bases and 5 bases, there was a span of 3 bases. The CDR3 is made up of 11 amino acids. This CDR3 reads CASSYGETQYF. The CDR3 DNA reads as TGTGCCAGCAGTTACGGGGAGACCCAGTACTTC.

This chain uses TRBV19 with TRBJ2-1; 11 nucleotides line up with TRBD2. There are 15 residues in the CDR3. Trimming took 5 bases from V and 9 from J; bases not matched to a gene: 9. Germline loops: CDR1 LNHDA, CDR2 SQIVND (reference sequence). The CDR3 reads CASSELAGVPLEQFF. CDR3 nucleotide sequence: TGTGCCAGTAGTGAACTAGCGGGAGTTCCGCTTGAGCAGTTCTTC.

There are a few counts of this clone. V usage is TRBV7-2 and J usage is TRBJ2-3, with unresolved D. The germline V gene encodes CDR1 SGHTA and CDR2 FQGNSA. The CDR3 has 15 amino acids. Trimming cost V 4 bases and J 0 bases, with 11 bases left between them. CDR3 loop: CASSSFQSSTDTQYF. The CDR3 coding sequence is TGTGCCAGCAGCTCCTTTCAATCAAGCACAGATACGCAGTATTTT.

This chain links TRBV28 with TRBJ1-2, with 8 bases that match TRBD1. This CDR3 comprises 14 residues. V shed 5 bases, J shed 8 bases, and the junction held 10 bases outside the gene matches. The germline V gene has CDR1 MDHEN and CDR2 SYDVKM. CDR3: CASSPRTGFLGYTF. The CDR3 DNA follows: TGTGCCAGCAGTCCCCGGACAGGGTTTTTGGGCTACACCTTC.

The CDR3 spells CSVVRLAEADTQYF. CDR3 DNA sequence: TGCAGCGTTGTGCGACTAGCGGAGGCAGATACGCAGTATTTT. The chain has TRBV29-1 and TRBJ2-3, with 9 bases lining up with TRBD2. CDR3 length: 14 amino acids. Germline trimming cut 4 bases from V and 4 bases from J; bases unmatched to any gene: 6. The V gene's germline CDR1 is SQVTM and CDR2 ANQGSEA.

On this clone itself: The junction does not match germline at one end; this may be a read error. The V and J genes are TRBV9 and TRBJ2-7, with a tentative D call TRBD2 (5 bases). The CDR3 runs 14 residues. Germline values: CDR1 SGDLS, CDR2 YYNGEE. The CDR3 nucleotides are TGTGCCGGCAGCCTACGGGGTATTACCTACGAGCAGTACTTC. Its translation: CAGSLRGITYEQYF.

As concerns this clone: A junction boundary mismatches the germline segment, possibly from a read error. This chain connects TRBV7-7 to TRBJ1-5; TRBD1 is a possible D gene (5 bases). The CDR3 runs 15 residues. Per germline, CDR1 SSHAT and CDR2 FNYEAQ (reference sequence). The CDR3 is CASSPRGGDNQPQHF. Written as DNA, the CDR3 is TGTGCTAGCAGCCCGAGGGGTGGGGACAATCAGCCCCAGCATTTT. Full variable domain (rest looked up from reference TRBV7-7 and TRBJ1-5): GAGVSQSPRYKVTKRGQDVTLRCDPISSHATLYWYQQALGQGPEFLTYFNYEAQPDKSGLPSDRFSAERPEGSISTLTIQRTEQRDSAMYRCASSPRGGDNQPQHFGDGTRLSIL.